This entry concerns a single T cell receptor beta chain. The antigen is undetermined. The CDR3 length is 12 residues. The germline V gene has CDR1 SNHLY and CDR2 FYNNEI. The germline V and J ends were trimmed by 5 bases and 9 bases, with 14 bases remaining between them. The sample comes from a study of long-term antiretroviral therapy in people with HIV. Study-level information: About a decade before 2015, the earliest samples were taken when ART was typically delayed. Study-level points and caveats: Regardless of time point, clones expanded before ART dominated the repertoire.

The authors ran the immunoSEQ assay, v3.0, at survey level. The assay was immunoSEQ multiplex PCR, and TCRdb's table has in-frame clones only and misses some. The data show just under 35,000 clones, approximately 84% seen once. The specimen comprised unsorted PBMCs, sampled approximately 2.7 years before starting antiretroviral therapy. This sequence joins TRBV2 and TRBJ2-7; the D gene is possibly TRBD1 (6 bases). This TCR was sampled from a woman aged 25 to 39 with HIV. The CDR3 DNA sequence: TGTGCCAGCAGTTTACAGGGTCGCGGGCAGTACGTC. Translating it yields CASSLQGRGQYV.